The 10 T cell receptor beta chains reported below all come from one sample, sequenced in a study of cytomegalovirus exposure and HLA in healthy donors. Libraries were prepared by immunoSEQ multiplex PCR; TCRdb keeps only in-frame clonotypes and omits some of them. This table has about 50,000 clones, 80% to 90% appearing once. The specimen sequenced was PBMCs. These TCRs come from a woman between 25 and 40 years old in good health and CMV-seronegative.

This chain joins TRBV25-1 and TRBJ2-7; weak D call: TRBD1 (6 bases). CDR1 and CDR2 (germline): MGHDK, SYGVNS. Trimming shortened V by 11 bases and J by 13 bases, and 21 bases separated the two germline ends. The CDR3 contains 11 residues. The CDR3 spells CAAQGQGPIYF. The CDR3 region has the DNA TGTGCCGCACAGGGACAAGGCCCTATATACTTC.

The CDR3 sequence is CASSRGSLDYEQYF. CDR3 coding DNA: TGTGCCAGCAGCCGAGGATCACTAGACTACGAGCAGTACTTC. The V call is TRBV11-2, the J call TRBJ2-7; perhaps TRBD2 as D (5 bases). CDR1 SGHAT and CDR2 FQNNGV come from the germline V gene. The CDR3 spans 14 residues. Deletions cut 5 bases from V and 3 bases from J, with 14 bases between.

The genes are TRBV6-1 and TRBJ2-7; tentative D call: TRBD2 (5 bases). Trimming removed 6 bases from V and 4 bases from J, with 10 bases in between. Germline CDR1 and CDR2: MNHNS and SASEGT. The length of the CDR3 is 12 residues. The CDR3, as DNA: TGTGCCAGCAGAGATGAGGGTTACGAGCAGTACTTC. This gives the protein CASRDEGYEQYF.

J is TRBJ1-4 and V is TRBV4-3; D call uncertain. CDR3 length equals 15 residues. The germline CDR1 and CDR2 sequences are LGHNA and YSLEER. The V end lost 0 bases, the J end lost 8 bases, and 13 bases lay between the germline ends. CDR3 nucleotides: TGCGCCAGCAGCCAAGATCAGGTGGGGAGGGAAAAACTGTTTTTT. Translating gives CASSQDQVGREKLFF.

The chain carries TRBV6-1 and TRBJ1-4; a weak D match, TRBD1 (5 bases). Germline CDR1 reads MNHNS; CDR2 reads SASEGT. CDR3 size: 15 residues. With 1 base removed from V and 5 bases from J, the gap between germline ends came to 11 bases. This CDR3 is CASSEVPQGNEKLFF. CDR3 in DNA: TGTGCCAGCAGTGAAGTTCCCCAGGGCAATGAAAAACTGTTTTTT.

Points on this clone: One junction end disagrees with the germline gene, perhaps due to a read error. The chain employs TRBV11-3 and TRBJ2-3, with 7 nucleotides matching TRBD1. The CDR3 runs 14 residues. Germline CDR1 SGHNT, CDR2 YENEEA. The CDR3 sequence: CASSLEGGRDTQYF. CDR3 nucleotides: TGCGCCAGCAGCTTAGAAGGGGGCAGAGATACGCAGTATTTT.

In DNA, the CDR3 is TGTGCCAGCAGCCGTTTAGGGGGCAATAAAGAGACCCAGTACTTC. It yields the protein CASSRLGGNKETQYF. This sequence joins TRBV6-5 and TRBJ2-5, with 7 bases fitting TRBD1. Germline lookup yields CDR1 MNHEY and CDR2 SVGAGI. The CDR3 is made up of 15 amino acids. V lost 6 bases and J lost 3; bases outside the gene matches: 10.

The chain recombines TRBV9 with TRBJ2-2, with 7 bases that match TRBD1. V was pared by 8 bases and J by 5 bases, with 3 bases of the junction left unmatched. Germline lookup yields CDR1 SGDLS and CDR2 YYNGEE. The CDR3 length is 12 residues. CDR3 nucleotide sequence: TGTGCCAGACAGGGGCGGACCGGGGAGCTGTTTTTT. It codes for CARQGRTGELFF.

The V call is TRBV27, the J call TRBJ1-5; D is uncertain. V was shortened by 2 bases and J by 3 bases, with 8 bases between the two germline ends. Germline-derived CDR1 and CDR2 are MNHEY and SMNVEV (reference sequence). The CDR3 is made up of 14 amino acids. The CDR3 DNA sequence: TGTGCCAGCAGTTTAGTCGGTTTCAATCAGCCCCAGCATTTT. This encodes CASSLVGFNQPQHF.

The rearrangement links TRBV7-8 to TRBJ1-1; maybe TRBD1 (6 bases). CDR1 and CDR2 from the germline V gene are SGHVS and FQNEAQ. This CDR3 has 17 amino acids. Trimming removed 2 bases at V and 1 base at J, with 17 bases between. The CDR3 DNA reads as TGTGCCAGCAGCTTACCCCGGGGGGGCCATGAGAACACTGAAGCTTTCTTT. This gives the protein CASSLPRGGHENTEAFF.